Shown below are 27 T cell receptor beta chains from a single sample sequenced in a study of blood T cell repertoires in COVID-19. Clones were read by immunoSEQ multiplex PCR, and TCRdb kept only the in-frame ones, dropping some. This table has 150,000 to 200,000 clones, about 88% appearing once. The sequencing input was peripheral blood. All receptors come from a human donor in a cohort sampled during active COVID-19.

The chain combines TRBV7-9 with TRBJ1-1; tentatively, D is TRBD1 (6 bases). CDR1 SEHNR and CDR2 FQNEAQ come from the germline V gene (reference sequence). V was pared by 5 bases and J by 1 base, with 11 bases between. This CDR3 region has 14 residues. The CDR3 loop reads CASSPRGPNTEAFF. In nucleotides, the CDR3 is TGTGCCAGCAGCCCCAGGGGTCCGAACACTGAAGCTTTCTTT. Supplemented by reference TRBV7-9 and TRBJ1-1, the full variable domain reads DTGVSQNPRHKITKRGQNVTFRCDPISEHNRLYWYRQTLGQGPEFLTYFQNEAQLEKSRLLSDRFSAERPKGSFSTLEIQRTEQGDSAMYLCASSPRGPNTEAFFGQGTRLTVV.

The V gene is TRBV30, the J gene TRBJ2-1, with TRBD2 matching over 15 bases. CDR3 size: 16 residues. Germline trimming cut 5 bases from V and 12 bases from J; bases unmatched to any gene: 14. The germline V gene has CDR1 GTSNPN and CDR2 SVGIG (reference sequence). CDR3 coding DNA: TGTGCCTGGGGACCGGGACTAGCGGGAGGAAACCGGGGGCAGTTCTTC. Residues: CAWGPGLAGGNRGQFF.

The V call is TRBV20-1, the J call TRBJ1-1; no reliable D call. The CDR3 is 11 amino acids. Germline CDR1 and CDR2: DFQATT and SNEGSKA (reference sequence). V lost 0 bases and J 8 bases, leaving 7 bases between the germline ends. This CDR3 reads CSARDGQEAFF. The CDR3 DNA reads as TGCAGTGCTAGAGACGGTCAAGAAGCTTTCTTT.

This chain uses TRBV7-9 with TRBJ2-7, with D uncertain. This CDR3 is built from 12 residues. CDR1 is SEHNR and CDR2 is FQNEAQ in the germline V gene (reference sequence). V lost 1 base to trimming and J lost 6 bases, with 7 bases between them. The CDR3, as DNA: TGTGCCAGCAGCTTAGGTTCCGGCGAGCAGTACTTC. It is translated as CASSLGSGEQYF. Drawing the rest from reference TRBV7-9 and TRBJ2-7, the complete variable domain is DTGVSQNPRHKITKRGQNVTFRCDPISEHNRLYWYRQTLGQGPEFLTYFQNEAQLEKSRLLSDRFSAERPKGSFSTLEIQRTEQGDSAMYLCASSLGSGEQYFGPGTRLTVT.

V is TRBV4-2 and J is TRBJ2-3; 9 bases are shared with TRBD2. The CDR3 sequence is 18 residues long. V dropped 0 bases and J dropped 0; count of bases not matched to a gene: 7. The germline gives CDR1 LGHNA, CDR2 YNFKEQ. CDR3 sequence reads: CASSQDLSSGTSTDTQYF. CDR3 sequence (DNA): TGTGCCAGCAGCCAAGATTTGTCTAGCGGGACTAGCACAGATACGCAGTATTTT.

The chain couples TRBV19 to TRBJ1-2; TRBD1 matches at 7 bases. Unmatched junction bases numbered 7, after V lost 2 bases and J lost 4 bases. The CDR3 has 15 amino acids. CDR1 LNHDA and CDR2 SQIVND come from the germline V gene (reference sequence). The CDR3 DNA reads as TGTGCCAGTAGTATACCTCTGGGACAGCCCTATGGCTACACCTTC. Translating it yields CASSIPLGQPYGYTF.

In regard to this clone: The sample contains more than one DNA sequence encoding this CDR3. The gene calls are TRBV29-1 and TRBJ2-7, with 11 bases lining up with TRBD1. Trimming took 6 bases from V and 3 from J; bases not matched to a gene: 4. Germline V CDR1 and CDR2: SQVTM, ANQGSEA. The CDR3 runs to 13 residues. The CDR3 nucleotides read TGCAGCGTCTCCGGGACAGGGGGCTACGAGCAGTACTTC. This translates into CSVSGTGGYEQYF.

As concerns this clone: Other DNA sequences in this specimen translate into the identical CDR3. The chain is built from TRBV3-1 (or the pseudogene TRBV3-2) and TRBJ1-3, with 7 nucleotides matching TRBD1. This CDR3 has 15 amino acids. V was clipped by 1 base and J by 2 bases; unmatched bases: 2. The germline V gene has CDR1 LGHDT and CDR2 YNNKEL (reference sequence). CDR3 in amino acids: CASSQGTGAGNTIYF. Here the CDR3 DNA reads TGTGCCAGCAGCCAAGGAACAGGGGCTGGAAACACCATATATTTT.

This clone has only a few counts. V and J are TRBV7-9 and TRBJ2-7; 10 bases match TRBD2. CDR3 size: 13 residues. Germline assignment: CDR1 SEHNR and CDR2 FQNEAQ (reference sequence). The trim removed 5 bases at V and 5 bases at J, leaving 3 bases unmatched. CDR3: CASSRLAGDEQYF. CDR3 DNA sequence: TGTGCCAGCAGCCGGCTAGCGGGAGACGAGCAGTACTTC.

The chain joins TRBV9 to TRBJ2-6, with TRBD1 identical over 8 bases. The CDR3 is 17 residues long. Trimming removed 4 bases from V and 0 bases from J; junction bases left unmatched: 6. Germline V gene sequence: CDR1 SGDLS, CDR2 YYNGEE. Written as DNA, the CDR3 is TGTGCCAGCAGCCAAGGGACAGGCCTCTCTGGGGCCAACGTCCTGACTTTC. Encoded protein: CASSQGTGLSGANVLTF.

This clone showed up just once. The rearrangement links TRBV7-8 to TRBJ2-7; D is perhaps TRBD2 (6 bases). Trimming left V 1 base short and J 2 bases short, with 12 bases between. Looked up from germline, CDR1 is SGHVS and CDR2 is FQNEAQ. The CDR3 runs 15 residues. In DNA, the CDR3 is TGTGCCAGCAGCTTAGGGCTAGCGACAGCCTACGAGCAGTACTTC. It translates to CASSLGLATAYEQYF.

Here the CDR3 reads CASSDSTGGTNEKLFF. As DNA, the CDR3 is TGTGCCAGCAGTGATTCGACAGGGGGTACCAATGAAAAACTGTTTTTT. The chain joins TRBV2 to TRBJ1-4; TRBD1 matches at 9 bases. Germline loops: CDR1 SNHLY, CDR2 FYNNEI. The CDR3 runs 16 residues. V shed 3 bases and J 5 bases; nucleotides not matched to a gene: 7.

The V call is TRBV2, the J call TRBJ2-1, with TRBD2 identical over 14 bases. The CDR3 has 15 amino acids. Trimming took 10 bases from V and 9 from J; bases not matched to a gene: 11. Germline assignment: CDR1 SNHLY and CDR2 FYNNEI. The CDR3: CAIIGTSGSWVEQFF. CDR3 nucleotides: TGTGCCATCATAGGGACTAGCGGGAGTTGGGTTGAGCAGTTCTTC.

The gene calls are TRBV9 and TRBJ2-3, with TRBD2 matching over 7 bases. Germline trimming cut 5 bases from V and 0 bases from J; bases unmatched to any gene: 6. The CDR3 is made up of 15 amino acids. Germline V CDR1 and CDR2: SGDLS, YYNGEE. CDR3 sequence: CASSPGLQSTDTQYF. CDR3 coding DNA: TGTGCCAGCAGTCCGGGACTACAAAGCACAGATACGCAGTATTTT.

The genes are TRBV5-5 and TRBJ1-4; TRBD1 aligns across 8 bases. This CDR3 spans 17 amino acids. V was pared by 2 bases and J by 6 bases, with 12 bases of the junction left unmatched. Germline assignment: CDR1 SGHKS and CDR2 YYEKEE (reference sequence). Here the CDR3 DNA reads TGTGCCAGCAGCTTCGGACAGGGAAGGGGTACGCATGAAAAACTGTTTTTT. It encodes CASSFGQGRGTHEKLFF.

The chain couples TRBV11-2 to TRBJ1-1, with D possibly being TRBD1 (5 bases). The CDR3 length is 15 residues. In germline, CDR1 is SGHAT, CDR2 FQNNGV. Trimming stripped 2 bases from V and 1 base from J, with 11 bases between. CDR3 DNA: TGTGCCAGCAGCTTATCTCCAGGGTGGAACACTGAAGCTTTCTTT. This gives the protein CASSLSPGWNTEAFF.

The gene calls are TRBV9 and TRBJ2-5; 8 positions match TRBD1. Germline V gene sequence: CDR1 SGDLS, CDR2 YYNGEE. The V gene end was trimmed by 3 bases and the J gene end by 5 bases; junction bases not matched to a gene: 12. The CDR3 is made up of 16 amino acids. This chain's CDR3 is CASSATGGPLGETQYF. The DNA of the CDR3 is TGTGCCAGCAGCGCCACAGGGGGACCCTTGGGGGAGACCCAGTACTTC.

The gene calls are TRBV5-6 and TRBJ1-2, with D unresolved. Germline CDR1 reads SGHDT; CDR2 reads YYEEEE. V gave up 0 bases and J gave up 4 bases, with 7 bases separating them. This CDR3 comprises 13 residues. DNA for the CDR3: TGTGCCAGCAGCTTGGGGGAGGGCTATGGCTACACCTTC. Translated: CASSLGEGYGYTF.

This chain joins TRBV6-2 or TRBV6-3 and TRBJ1-5, with 8 nucleotides matching TRBD1. CDR1 MNHEY and CDR2 SVGEGT come from the germline V gene. CDR3 length: 15 amino acids. V was clipped by 2 bases and J by 4 bases; unmatched bases: 4. CDR3 nucleotides: TGTGCCAGCAGTTACACCAACAGGGGGAATCAGCCCCAGCATTTT. Translating gives CASSYTNRGNQPQHF.

The chain links TRBV7-2 to TRBJ1-5; 8 bases match TRBD1. After removal of 5 bases from V and 3 bases from J, the junction contained 6 bases not matched to a gene. The CDR3 length is 15 residues. The germline V gene encodes CDR1 SGHTA and CDR2 FQGNSA. CDR3 nucleotides: TGTGCCAGCAGCCAAACAGGGGGGCTCAATCAGCCCCAGCATTTT. This gives the protein CASSQTGGLNQPQHF.

The chain employs TRBV27 and TRBJ2-7; 9 bases fit TRBD2. The J segment lost 1 base and the V segment lost 5 bases, leaving 9 bases of the junction unmatched. The V gene's germline CDR1 is MNHEY and CDR2 SMNVEV (reference sequence). The CDR3 has 16 amino acids. CDR3: CASSRGLAHPSYEQYF. The CDR3 DNA follows: TGTGCCAGCAGTAGGGGACTAGCCCACCCGTCCTACGAGCAGTACTTC.

In this sample, this clone turned up once. The chain uses TRBV4-1 and TRBJ1-4; unclear D gene. V lost 5 bases and J lost 3, with 10 bases in between. In germline, CDR1 is MGHRA, CDR2 YSYEKL. CDR3 length equals 14 residues. The CDR3 reads CASSFHQSNEKLFF. The CDR3 DNA is TGCGCCAGCAGCTTCCATCAGTCTAATGAAAAACTGTTTTTT.

The V call is TRBV11-2, the J call TRBJ1-2; 8 bases line up with TRBD1. This CDR3 has 15 amino acids. V shed 5 bases, J shed 0 bases, and the junction held 5 bases outside the gene matches. Germline assignment: CDR1 SGHAT and CDR2 FQNNGV. CDR3 residues: CASSLHRGSNYGYTF. As DNA, the CDR3 is TGTGCCAGCAGCCTACACAGGGGGTCTAACTATGGCTACACCTTC.

The V call is TRBV19, the J call TRBJ1-2; D gene uncertain. The CDR3 is made up of 12 amino acids. Looked up from germline, CDR1 is LNHDA and CDR2 is SQIVND (reference sequence). Trimming pared 7 bases from V and 2 bases from J, leaving 8 bases between. The CDR3 coding sequence is TGTGCCAGTATTGGCAACAACTATGGCTACACCTTC. This gives the protein CASIGNNYGYTF.

The genes are TRBV5-1 and TRBJ1-3, with 7 bases lining up with TRBD1. V trimming: 4 bases; J trimming: 0 bases; junction bases outside the gene matches: 10. The germline gives CDR1 SGHRS, CDR2 YFSETQ. CDR3 size: 17 residues. This CDR3 reads CASSEGSGGYSGNTIYF. As DNA, the CDR3 is TGCGCCAGCAGCGAGGGGTCAGGGGGTTACTCTGGAAACACCATATATTTT. The whole variable domain, filled in from reference TRBV5-1 and TRBJ1-3, reads KAGVTQTPRYLIKTRGQQVTLSCSPISGHRSVSWYQQTPGQGLQFLFEYFSETQRNKGNFPGRFSGRQFSNSRSEMNVSTLELGDSALYLCASSEGSGGYSGNTIYFGEGSWLTVV.

The chain couples TRBV15 to TRBJ2-7; TRBD1 agrees at 8 bases. Germline loops: CDR1 LNHNV, CDR2 YYDKDF (reference sequence). With V trimmed by 3 bases and J by 6 bases, 13 bases remained unmatched. The CDR3 covers 16 residues. The CDR3 protein is CATSSYGTGHSAEQYF. The CDR3 DNA follows: TGTGCCACCAGCAGCTACGGGACAGGTCACTCGGCCGAGCAGTACTTC.

The rearrangement uses TRBV6-2 or TRBV6-3 and TRBJ2-1; 8 bases map to TRBD1. Germline loops: CDR1 MNHEY, CDR2 SVGEGT. This CDR3 is built from 14 residues. J was trimmed by 8 bases and V by 6 bases; bases with no gene match: 9. CDR3 bases: TGTGCCAGCAGCCTCGGGACAGGTCCTTATGAGCAGTTCTTC. Residues: CASSLGTGPYEQFF.